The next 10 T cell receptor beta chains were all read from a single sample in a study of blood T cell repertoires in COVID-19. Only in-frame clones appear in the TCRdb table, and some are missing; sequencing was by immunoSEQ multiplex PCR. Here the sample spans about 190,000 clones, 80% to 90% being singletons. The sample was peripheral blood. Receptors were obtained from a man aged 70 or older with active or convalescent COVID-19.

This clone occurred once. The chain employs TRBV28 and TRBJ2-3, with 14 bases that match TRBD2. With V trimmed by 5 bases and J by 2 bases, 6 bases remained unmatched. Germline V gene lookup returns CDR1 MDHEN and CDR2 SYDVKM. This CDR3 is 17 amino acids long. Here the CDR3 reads CASSPTGLAGVTDTQYF. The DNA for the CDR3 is TGTGCCAGCAGTCCTACGGGACTAGCGGGAGTCACAGATACGCAGTATTTT. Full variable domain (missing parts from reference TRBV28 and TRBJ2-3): DVKVTQSSRYLVKRTGEKVFLECVQDMDHENMFWYRQDPGLGLRLIYFSYDVKMKEKGDIPEGYSVSREKKERFSLILESASTNQTSMYLCASSPTGLAGVTDTQYFGPGTRLTVL.

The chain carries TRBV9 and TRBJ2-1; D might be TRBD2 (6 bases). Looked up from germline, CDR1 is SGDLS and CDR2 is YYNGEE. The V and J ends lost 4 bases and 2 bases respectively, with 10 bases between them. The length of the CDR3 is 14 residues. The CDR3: CASSPSATYNEQFF. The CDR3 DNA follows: TGTGCCAGCAGCCCTAGCGCGACCTACAATGAGCAGTTCTTC.

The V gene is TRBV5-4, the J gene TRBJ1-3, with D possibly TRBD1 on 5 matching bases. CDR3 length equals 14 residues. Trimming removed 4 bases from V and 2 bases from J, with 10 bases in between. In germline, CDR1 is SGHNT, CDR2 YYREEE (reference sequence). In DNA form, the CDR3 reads TGTGCCAGCAGCAACCAGGGAACTGGAAACACCATATATTTT. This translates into CASSNQGTGNTIYF.

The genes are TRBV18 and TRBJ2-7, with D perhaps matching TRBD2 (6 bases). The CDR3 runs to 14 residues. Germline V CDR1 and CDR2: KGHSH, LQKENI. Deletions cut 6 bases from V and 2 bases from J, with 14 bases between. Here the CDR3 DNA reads TGTGCCAGCTCGTCCTCGCGGGGAACCTACGAGCAGTACTTC. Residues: CASSSSRGTYEQYF.

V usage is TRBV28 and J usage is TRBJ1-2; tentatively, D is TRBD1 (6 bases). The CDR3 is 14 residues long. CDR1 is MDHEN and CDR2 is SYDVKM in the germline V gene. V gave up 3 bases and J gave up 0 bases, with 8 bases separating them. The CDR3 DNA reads TGTGCCAGCAGTTTGACAGGACCTAACTATGGCTACACCTTC. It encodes CASSLTGPNYGYTF.

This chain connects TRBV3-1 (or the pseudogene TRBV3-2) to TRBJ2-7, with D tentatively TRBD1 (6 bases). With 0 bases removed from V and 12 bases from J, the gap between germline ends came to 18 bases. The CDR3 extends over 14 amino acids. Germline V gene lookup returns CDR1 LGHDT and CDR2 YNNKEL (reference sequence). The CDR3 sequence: CASSQDMRTAVRYF. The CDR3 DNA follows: TGTGCCAGCAGCCAAGATATGAGGACAGCTGTAAGGTACTTC.

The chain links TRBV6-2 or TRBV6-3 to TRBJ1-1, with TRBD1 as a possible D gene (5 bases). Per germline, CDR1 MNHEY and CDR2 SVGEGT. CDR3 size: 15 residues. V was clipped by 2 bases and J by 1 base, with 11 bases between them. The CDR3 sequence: CASSYLGHKNTEAFF. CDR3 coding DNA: TGTGCCAGCAGTTACCTTGGACACAAGAACACTGAAGCTTTCTTT.

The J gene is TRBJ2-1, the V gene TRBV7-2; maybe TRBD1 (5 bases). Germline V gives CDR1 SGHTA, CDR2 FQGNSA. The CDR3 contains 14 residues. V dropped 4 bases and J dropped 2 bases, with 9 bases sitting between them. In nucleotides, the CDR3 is TGTGCCAGCAGCTATGGACAAGCCTACAATGAGCAGTTCTTC. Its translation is CASSYGQAYNEQFF.

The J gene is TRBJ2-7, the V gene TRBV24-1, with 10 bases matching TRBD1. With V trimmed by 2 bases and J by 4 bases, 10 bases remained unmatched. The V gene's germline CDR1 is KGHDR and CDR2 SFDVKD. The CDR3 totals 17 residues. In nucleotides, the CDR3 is TGTGCCACCAGTGATTCATCCGGGACAGGGGCTTTGTACGAGCAGTACTTC. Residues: CATSDSSGTGALYEQYF.

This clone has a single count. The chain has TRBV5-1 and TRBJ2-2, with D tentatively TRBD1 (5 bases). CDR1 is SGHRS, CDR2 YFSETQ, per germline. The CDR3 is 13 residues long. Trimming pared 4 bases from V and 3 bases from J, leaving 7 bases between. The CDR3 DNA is TGCGCCAGCAGCAAAGGGGACACCGGGGAGCTGTTTTTT. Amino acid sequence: CASSKGDTGELFF.